This entry lists 31 T cell receptor beta chains sequenced from one sample in a study of blood T cell repertoires in COVID-19. This table comes from immunoSEQ multiplex PCR, and its TCRdb copy is limited to in-frame clones, with some not included. The repertoire includes fewer than 500,000 clones, 87% of them detected once, and around 1.3% sits in the top ten. Sequencing was carried out using PBMCs or T cells enriched from blood (not recorded which). These receptors originate from a man aged 25-45 years who had recovered from COVID-19.

V is TRBV10-3 and J is TRBJ1-3; D gene ambiguous. Germline CDR1 reads ENHRY; CDR2 reads SYGVKD. V shed 3 bases and J shed 0 bases, with 9 bases lying between them. The CDR3 contains 15 residues. This chain's CDR3 is CAISEFPHSGNTIYF. In DNA form, the CDR3 reads TGTGCCATCAGTGAATTCCCCCACTCTGGAAACACCATATATTTT.

V gene TRBV9 combines with J gene TRBJ2-1; the match to TRBD1 covers 9 bases. The CDR3 is made up of 18 amino acids. The germline V gene encodes CDR1 SGDLS and CDR2 YYNGEE. V shed 0 bases and J 9 bases; nucleotides not matched to a gene: 16. The CDR3 reads CASSVDPTGGTGLTEQFF. CDR3 nucleotides: TGTGCCAGCAGCGTAGACCCGACAGGGGGGACGGGCCTCACTGAGCAGTTCTTC.

The chain is built from TRBV6-1 and TRBJ2-7; D call uncertain. V was pared by 1 base and J by 2 bases, with 6 bases between. This CDR3 comprises 13 residues. Germline V lookup: CDR1 MNHNS, CDR2 SASEGT. The CDR3 is CASSEVTAYEQYF. In nucleotides, the CDR3 is TGTGCCAGCAGTGAAGTCACAGCCTACGAGCAGTACTTC.

This clone was counted a single time. The chain has TRBV6-5 and TRBJ1-2; no clear D. CDR1 is MNHEY, CDR2 SVGAGI, per germline. Deletions cut 4 bases from V and 3 bases from J, with 9 bases between. The CDR3 is made up of 13 amino acids. Here the CDR3 reads CASSSDEYYGYTF. The CDR3 DNA sequence: TGTGCCAGCAGTTCAGATGAATACTATGGCTACACCTTC.

V usage is TRBV11-2 and J usage is TRBJ1-1, with D hard to call. The CDR3 runs to 11 residues. Germline V gene lookup returns CDR1 SGHAT and CDR2 FQNNGV. V dropped 0 bases and J dropped 10 bases, with 6 bases sitting between them. As DNA, the CDR3 is TGTGCCAGCAGCTTAGAGTCGGTAGCTTTCTTT. Protein: CASSLESVAFF.

The V call is TRBV11-2, the J call TRBJ2-1; 8 bases match TRBD2. The germline CDR1 and CDR2 sequences are SGHAT and FQNNGV. Trimming took 4 bases from V and 5 from J; bases not matched to a gene: 16. The CDR3 length is 18 residues. The CDR3 nucleotides read TGTGCCAGCAGCTCTCACCACGCGGGGGGACGGAAACACAATGAGCAGTTCTTC. Its protein product is CASSSHHAGGRKHNEQFF.

The chain recombines TRBV5-6 with TRBJ1-4; weak D call: TRBD1 (5 bases). CDR1 and CDR2 (germline): SGHDT, YYEEEE. The CDR3 has 18 residues. V lost 4 bases, J lost 5 bases, and 24 bases lay in between. CDR3 bases: TGTGCCAGCAGCCATGGGAGGGGCCGGCATTGGGAAAATGAAAAACTGTTTTTT. It encodes CASSHGRGRHWENEKLFF.

A few counts support this clone. The chain combines TRBV5-6 with TRBJ1-4, with TRBD1 matching over 9 bases. V was pared by 4 bases and J by 6 bases, with 10 bases of the junction left unmatched. Germline V gene data show CDR1 as SGHDT and CDR2 as YYEEEE. The CDR3 runs 16 residues. CDR3 DNA sequence: TGTGCCAGCAGCCTCGGACAGGGGATGATGGATGAAAAACTGTTTTTT. Translated: CASSLGQGMMDEKLFF.

V and J are TRBV7-9 and TRBJ2-7, with D possibly TRBD1 on 6 matching bases. Germline assignment: CDR1 SEHNR and CDR2 FQNEAQ (reference sequence). This CDR3 has 15 residues. The V end was cut by 2 bases, the J end by 2 bases, with 13 bases between. The CDR3 DNA is TGTGCCAGCAGCTTATCATCAGGGGTGACCTACGAGCAGTACTTC. Protein sequence: CASSLSSGVTYEQYF.

This chain joins TRBV2 and TRBJ2-1; perhaps TRBD1 as D (5 bases). The CDR3 contains 11 residues. V lost 8 bases, J lost 9 bases, and 11 bases lay in between. Germline assignment: CDR1 SNHLY and CDR2 FYNNEI. The chain's CDR3 is CASRIGVEQFF. The CDR3 bases are TGTGCCAGCCGCATAGGGGTTGAGCAGTTCTTC.

The V and J genes are TRBV30 and TRBJ1-6; D call uncertain. The V end lost 0 bases, the J end lost 9 bases, and 15 bases lay between the germline ends. The CDR3 has 15 amino acids. Germline loops: CDR1 GTSNPN, CDR2 SVGIG (reference sequence). CDR3 nucleotide sequence: TGTGCCTGGAGTGTATGGGCCGGGAGTGGTTCACCCCTCCACTTT. It specifies CAWSVWAGSGSPLHF.

The table lists this clone with a count of one. DNA of the CDR3: TGCGCCAGCAGTGAGTCGACCAGGTCTAACACCGGGGAGCTGTTTTTT. Translated, it gives CASSESTRSNTGELFF. The genes are TRBV10-1 and TRBJ2-2; D not certain. The ends were cut back, 0 bases at V and 2 bases at J, with 10 bases in the middle. CDR1 is WNHNN, CDR2 SYGVQD, per germline (reference sequence). The CDR3 spans 16 residues.

This chain links TRBV3-1 (or the pseudogene TRBV3-2) with TRBJ2-1; 7 bases align to TRBD1. V dropped 5 bases and J dropped 0; count of bases not matched to a gene: 7. Germline assignment: CDR1 LGHDT and CDR2 YNNKEL (reference sequence). The CDR3 is 16 amino acids. The CDR3 DNA reads as TGTGCCAGCAGCTCTTTACAGGGGAGCTCCTACAATGAGCAGTTCTTC. Translating it yields CASSSLQGSSYNEQFF.

This clone was observed a handful of times. V and J are TRBV7-2 and TRBJ2-7; D perhaps matches TRBD1 (5 bases). Germline V gene data show CDR1 as SGHTA and CDR2 as FQGNSA. V was clipped by 4 bases and J by 6 bases, with 13 bases between them. The CDR3 length is 13 residues. The CDR3 reads CASSWGRVGEQYF. The CDR3 coding sequence is TGTGCCAGCAGCTGGGGCAGGGTAGGCGAGCAGTACTTC.

The CDR3 is CASSQYEEVYEQYF. DNA for the CDR3: TGCGCCAGCAGCCAATACGAGGAGGTCTACGAGCAGTACTTC. V and J are TRBV4-1 and TRBJ2-7; TRBD2 might be the D (5 bases). Germline lookup yields CDR1 MGHRA and CDR2 YSYEKL. This CDR3 has 14 residues. V lost 2 bases to trimming and J lost 3 bases, with 11 bases between them.

The V and J genes are TRBV6-5 and TRBJ2-4, with TRBD2 matching over 8 bases. Germline V lookup: CDR1 MNHEY, CDR2 SVGAGI. The CDR3 covers 15 residues. Losses at the gene ends were 5 bases for V and 3 bases for J; bases not matched to a gene: 6. CDR3 amino acids: CASSLAGGNKNIQYF. CDR3 in DNA: TGTGCCAGCAGTCTGGCGGGGGGAAACAAAAACATTCAGTACTTC.

V gene TRBV4-2 combines with J gene TRBJ2-5; 7 bases line up with TRBD2. From germline, CDR1 is LGHNA and CDR2 YNFKEQ. CDR3 length equals 14 residues. The junction had 2 bases not matched to a gene; V was cut back by 3 bases and J by 1 base. The CDR3 nucleotides are TGTGCCAGCAGCCAGAGCGGGGTCCAAGAGACCCAGTACTTC. Its protein is CASSQSGVQETQYF.

The rearrangement uses TRBV7-2 and TRBJ2-2, with D tentatively TRBD2 (6 bases). The germline V gene has CDR1 SGHTA and CDR2 FQGNSA. The CDR3 contains 15 residues. Trimming shortened V by 5 bases and J by 6 bases, and 16 bases separated the two germline ends. The CDR3 loop is CASSPIRGSSGELFF. The CDR3 DNA reads as TGTGCCAGCAGCCCTATCCGGGGGAGCTCCGGGGAGCTGTTTTTT. Full variable domain (outside the CDR3, taken from reference TRBV7-2 and TRBJ2-2): GAGVSQSPSNKVTEKGKDVELRCDPISGHTALYWYRQSLGQGLEFLIYFQGNSAPDKSGLPSDRFSAERTGGSVSTLTIQRTQQEDSAVYLCASSPIRGSSGELFFGEGSRLTVL.

V gene TRBV19 combines with J gene TRBJ1-2, with D uncertain. CDR1 and CDR2 (germline): LNHDA, SQIVND (reference sequence). Trimming shortened V by 1 base and J by 8 bases, and 8 bases separated the two germline ends. The CDR3 sequence is 12 residues long. Here the CDR3 DNA reads TGTGCCAGTAGTATAGTCGGAGGGGGCTACACCTTC. Its protein product is CASSIVGGGYTF.

The rearrangement uses TRBV7-9 and TRBJ1-1; tentative D call: TRBD1 (6 bases). The CDR3 runs to 15 residues. Deletions cut 2 bases from V and 0 bases from J, with 10 bases between. Germline-derived CDR1 and CDR2 are SEHNR and FQNEAQ (reference sequence). CDR3 nucleotides: TGTGCCAGCAGCTTATGGCAGGGGTTGAACACTGAAGCTTTCTTT. This encodes CASSLWQGLNTEAFF.

The chain is built from TRBV6-5 and TRBJ2-6; possibly TRBD2 for D (6 bases). The CDR3 totals 15 residues. The V gene's germline CDR1 is MNHEY and CDR2 SVGAGI. V was cut by 5 bases and J by 1 base, with 9 bases left in between. CDR3 amino acids: CASSLRESGANVLTF. CDR3 in DNA: TGTGCCAGCAGTCTGCGGGAATCTGGGGCCAACGTCCTGACTTTC.

The V gene is TRBV7-6, the J gene TRBJ1-1; D remains ambiguous. Per germline, CDR1 SGHVS and CDR2 FNYEAQ. V was pared by 4 bases and J by 6 bases, with 12 bases between. The CDR3 is made up of 13 amino acids. As DNA, the CDR3 is TGTGCCAGCAGCTCAACCCCGGGAGCTGAAGCTTTCTTT. Protein product: CASSSTPGAEAFF.

Worth noting for this clone: Other DNA sequences from this sample encode an identical CDR3 as well. The V gene is TRBV12-3 or TRBV12-4, the J gene TRBJ2-7, with 9 bases that match TRBD1. V was clipped by 5 bases and J by 4 bases; unmatched bases: 3. This CDR3 contains 13 residues. CDR3 protein: CASSRDRGYEQYF. CDR3 DNA sequence: TGTGCCAGCAGTAGAGACAGGGGGTACGAGCAGTACTTC.

This rearrangement joins TRBV9 to TRBJ1-1; D gene unclear. CDR1 and CDR2 (germline): SGDLS, YYNGEE. The length of the CDR3 is 14 residues. The V and J ends lost 3 bases and 1 base respectively, with 10 bases between them. The CDR3: CASSAPSENTEAFF. Here the CDR3 DNA reads TGTGCCAGCAGCGCCCCTAGCGAGAACACTGAAGCTTTCTTT.

The V and J genes are TRBV18 and TRBJ1-2, with 9 nucleotides matching TRBD1. The CDR3 runs to 16 residues. V lost 3 bases and J lost 5; bases outside the gene matches: 10. Germline CDR1 reads KGHSH; CDR2 reads LQKENI. The CDR3 DNA sequence: TGTGCCAGCTCACCGCCACAGGGGGCATTTCAGTATGGCTACACCTTC. Protein product: CASSPPQGAFQYGYTF.

The rearrangement links TRBV12-3 or TRBV12-4 to TRBJ1-1; TRBD1 is a possible D gene (5 bases). This CDR3 spans 13 amino acids. Trimming cost V 3 bases and J 4 bases, with 9 bases left between them. The DNA of the CDR3 is TGTGCCAGCAGTTTTCAGGGTGTCACTGAAGCTTTCTTT. This encodes CASSFQGVTEAFF.

V and J are TRBV30 and TRBJ2-1; unclear D gene. Germline V gene sequence: CDR1 GTSNPN, CDR2 SVGIG (reference sequence). This CDR3 spans 12 amino acids. Trimming removed 3 bases at V and 7 bases at J, with 10 bases between. In nucleotides, the CDR3 is TGTGCCTGGAGCCTGTTGCGGAATGAGCAGTTCTTC. It translates to CAWSLLRNEQFF.

In its sample, this clone was seen a few times. The rearrangement uses TRBV25-1 and TRBJ2-2; perhaps TRBD1 as D (7 bases). The CDR3 loop spans 14 amino acids. Deletions cut 8 bases from V and 1 base from J, with 11 bases between. Per germline, CDR1 MGHDK and CDR2 SYGVNS. CDR3 loop: CASQGGLNTGELFF. The CDR3 coding sequence is TGTGCCAGCCAGGGGGGATTGAACACCGGGGAGCTGTTTTTT.

The chain joins TRBV10-2 to TRBJ1-3; D ambiguous. This CDR3 region has 17 residues. V lost 2 bases and J lost 1, with 15 bases in between. The germline gives CDR1 WSHSY, CDR2 SAAADI. In DNA form, the CDR3 reads TGCGCCAGCAGTGAGGCCCCATTGGGGAGGTCTGGAAACACCATATATTTT. Translating it yields CASSEAPLGRSGNTIYF.

This chain joins TRBV15 and TRBJ2-1, with a weak D call TRBD1 (5 bases). Germline values: CDR1 LNHNV, CDR2 YYDKDF (reference sequence). This CDR3 is built from 13 residues. Trimming shortened V by 0 bases and J by 9 bases, and 9 bases separated the two germline ends. CDR3 in DNA: TGTGCCACCAGCAGAGATCTGGGGCGTGAGCAGTTCTTC. This codes for CATSRDLGREQFF.

The chain joins TRBV29-1 to TRBJ1-2; 9 nucleotides match TRBD1. Trimming removed 5 bases from V and 2 bases from J; junction bases left unmatched: 6. CDR1 SQVTM and CDR2 ANQGSEA come from the germline V gene. There are 14 residues in the CDR3. For the CDR3, the DNA is TGCAGCGTTCCAGGACAGGGGAGGAACTATGGCTACACCTTC. The encoded protein is CSVPGQGRNYGYTF.